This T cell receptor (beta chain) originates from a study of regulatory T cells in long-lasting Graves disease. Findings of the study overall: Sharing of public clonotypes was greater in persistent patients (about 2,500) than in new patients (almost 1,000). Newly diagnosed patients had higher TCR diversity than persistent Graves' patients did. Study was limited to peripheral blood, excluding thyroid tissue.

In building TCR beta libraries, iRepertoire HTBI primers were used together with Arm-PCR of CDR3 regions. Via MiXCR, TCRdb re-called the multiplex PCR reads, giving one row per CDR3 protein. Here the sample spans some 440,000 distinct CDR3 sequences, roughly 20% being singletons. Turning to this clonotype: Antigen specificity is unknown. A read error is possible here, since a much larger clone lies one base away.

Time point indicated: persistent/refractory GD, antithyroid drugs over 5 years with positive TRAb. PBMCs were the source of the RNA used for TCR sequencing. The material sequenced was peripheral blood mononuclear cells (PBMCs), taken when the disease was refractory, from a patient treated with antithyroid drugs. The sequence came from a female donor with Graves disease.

As DNA, the CDR3 is TGTGCCAGCAGCCCCGGTCTTAGGAAGACCCAGTACTTC. This encodes CASSPGLRKTQYF. The chain is built from TRBV9 and TRBJ2-5; D unclear. V gave up 4 bases and J gave up 6 bases, with 13 bases separating them. Germline values: CDR1 SGDLS, CDR2 YYNGEE. The CDR3 runs 13 residues. Combining the CDR3 with reference TRBV9 and TRBJ2-5 gives the whole variable domain DSGVTQTPKHLITATGQRVTLRCSPRSGDLSVYWYQQSLDQGLQFLIQYYNGEERAKGNILERFSAQQFPDLHSELNLSSLELGDSALYFCASSPGLRKTQYFGPGTRLLVL.